A single sample gave rise to the 25 T cell receptor beta chains below, sequenced in a study of T cell changes during pregnancy in multiple sclerosis (dated by TCRdb to about 2019). The library was made by the immunoSEQ multiplex PCR assay. In its TCRdb copy, this immuneACCESS table keeps in-frame sequences only and misses some clones. Where compared with another copy, unresolved V genes explain less than half of these, and the others have no known cause. This sample lists about 77,000 clones; approximately 94% were detected once. The top ten hold just over 2.5% of the sample. The input for sequencing was peripheral blood, taken after pregnancy. The receptors originated from a female donor in good health, enrolled as a control in a pregnancy study.

This clone occurred once. The genes are TRBV7-2 and TRBJ1-5; D call uncertain. V lost 5 bases and J 2 bases, leaving 13 bases between the germline ends. The CDR3 has 15 amino acids. CDR1 and CDR2 from the germline V gene are SGHTA and FQGNSA. This CDR3 is CASSLIPGGNQPQHF. CDR3 in DNA: TGTGCCAGCAGCCTGATTCCGGGTGGCAATCAGCCCCAGCATTTT.

The chain recombines TRBV4-3 with TRBJ2-7, with 7 bases fitting TRBD2. CDR3 size: 15 residues. The germline V gene has CDR1 LGHNA and CDR2 YSLEER. V was pared by 1 base and J by 3 bases, with 6 bases of the junction left unmatched. DNA of the CDR3: TGCGCCAGCAGCCAAGGCCGGGACTACAACTACGAGCAGTACTTC. It translates to CASSQGRDYNYEQYF.

This chain joins TRBV7-2 and TRBJ2-1; 10 bases align to TRBD2. The V segment lost 6 bases and the J segment 3 bases; nucleotides outside the gene matches: 5. The CDR3 has 15 amino acids. Germline CDR1 is SGHTA and CDR2 is FQGNSA. This chain's CDR3 is CASRLAGPIYNEQFF. The CDR3 DNA is TGTGCCAGCAGACTAGCGGGGCCTATCTACAATGAGCAGTTCTTC.

This clone was seen once. The chain couples TRBV19 to TRBJ1-5, with D perhaps TRBD1 (5 bases). V was pared by 5 bases and J by 7 bases, with 15 bases between. The germline gives CDR1 LNHDA, CDR2 SQIVND (reference sequence). This CDR3 comprises 14 residues. This CDR3 is CASSEQDLGQPQHF. DNA for the CDR3: TGTGCCAGTAGTGAACAGGATTTGGGGCAGCCCCAGCATTTT.

The chain joins TRBV5-1 to TRBJ2-7; 7 nucleotides line up with TRBD2. Germline trimming cut 4 bases from V and 0 bases from J; bases unmatched to any gene: 7. The CDR3 is 15 amino acids. CDR1 is SGHRS and CDR2 is YFSETQ in the germline V gene. Written as DNA, the CDR3 is TGCGCCAGCAGCACGAGCGGGGCTAGCTCCTACGAGCAGTACTTC. This codes for CASSTSGASSYEQYF. Supplemented by reference TRBV5-1 and TRBJ2-7, the full variable domain reads KAGVTQTPRYLIKTRGQQVTLSCSPISGHRSVSWYQQTPGQGLQFLFEYFSETQRNKGNFPGRFSGRQFSNSRSEMNVSTLELGDSALYLCASSTSGASSYEQYFGPGTRLTVT.

The chain employs TRBV29-1 and TRBJ2-2, with D maybe TRBD1 (6 bases). The CDR3 contains 15 residues. The germline gives CDR1 SQVTM, CDR2 ANQGSEA. With 3 bases removed from V and 1 base from J, the gap between germline ends came to 12 bases. CDR3 sequence: CSVEAPTGNTGELFF. The CDR3 DNA sequence: TGCAGCGTTGAGGCTCCGACAGGGAACACCGGGGAGCTGTTTTTT.

The chain uses TRBV10-3 and TRBJ2-7; D unresolved. Between the trimmed V and J ends, which lost 0 bases and 3 bases, there was a span of 9 bases. This CDR3 is 14 amino acids long. The germline gives CDR1 ENHRY, CDR2 SYGVKD. Written as DNA, the CDR3 is TGTGCCATCAGTGAGTCGAAACAGAACTACGAGCAGTACTTC. It encodes CAISESKQNYEQYF.

The rearrangement links TRBV5-1 to TRBJ2-5; 8 bases are shared with TRBD1. CDR3 length equals 14 residues. V dropped 3 bases and J dropped 6; count of bases not matched to a gene: 7. Germline CDR1 and CDR2: SGHRS and YFSETQ. This CDR3 is CASSWGDRLKTQYF. CDR3 nucleotide sequence: TGCGCCAGCAGCTGGGGGGACAGGCTGAAGACCCAGTACTTC.

This chain connects TRBV5-1 to TRBJ1-2; 8 nucleotides match TRBD1. The CDR3 length is 15 residues. V was clipped by 7 bases and J by 4 bases; unmatched bases: 12. Germline CDR1 and CDR2: SGHRS and YFSETQ. CDR3 DNA: TGCGCCAGCGGCCCCCCGGACAGGGCGGCCTATGGCTACACCTTC. Its protein is CASGPPDRAAYGYTF.

The chain couples TRBV7-2 to TRBJ1-6; D not resolved. V was shortened by 1 base and J by 0 bases, with 13 bases between the two germline ends. In germline, CDR1 is SGHTA, CDR2 FQGNSA. The CDR3 spans 18 residues. In DNA form, the CDR3 reads TGTGCCAGCAGCTTAGGGTTCCACCTCGGCTCCTATAATTCACCCCTCCACTTT. Amino acids: CASSLGFHLGSYNSPLHF.

The chain links TRBV6-5 to TRBJ1-1; D call uncertain. Germline V lookup: CDR1 MNHEY, CDR2 SVGAGI. V shed 2 bases and J shed 4 bases, with 17 bases lying between them. The CDR3 sequence is 16 residues long. Here the CDR3 DNA reads TGTGCCAGCAGTTACGACTCAAATCCAACAACCACTGAAGCTTTCTTT. Amino acids: CASSYDSNPTTTEAFF.

The chain carries TRBV6-5 and TRBJ1-1, with 11 nucleotides matching TRBD1. The germline CDR1 and CDR2 sequences are MNHEY and SVGAGI. This CDR3 has 15 amino acids. V was clipped by 5 bases and J by 2 bases; unmatched bases: 4. In DNA form, the CDR3 reads TGTGCCAGCAGTCGGGGGACAGGGGGTAACACTGAAGCTTTCTTT. Encoded protein: CASSRGTGGNTEAFF.

This chain uses TRBV9 with TRBJ1-2; TRBD1 matches at 10 bases. The CDR3 has 14 amino acids. Germline assignment: CDR1 SGDLS and CDR2 YYNGEE. Trimming removed 3 bases from V and 6 bases from J; junction bases left unmatched: 5. The chain's CDR3 is CASSALTGGDGYTF. The DNA for the CDR3 is TGTGCCAGCAGCGCTTTGACAGGGGGCGATGGCTACACCTTC.

CDR3: CASSYNRILNTEAFF. Here the CDR3 DNA reads TGTGCCAGCAGTTACAACAGGATTTTGAACACTGAAGCTTTCTTT. The J gene is TRBJ1-1, the V gene TRBV6-5; maybe TRBD1 (5 bases). CDR1 and CDR2 (germline): MNHEY, SVGAGI. V lost 2 bases to trimming and J lost 0 bases, with 10 bases between them. This CDR3 contains 15 residues.

The J gene is TRBJ1-2, the V gene TRBV6-1; perhaps TRBD1 as D (5 bases). This CDR3 spans 15 amino acids. Germline-derived CDR1 and CDR2 are MNHNS and SASEGT. With 7 bases removed from V and 6 bases from J, the gap between germline ends came to 21 bases. The DNA of the CDR3 is TGTGCCAGCATCTTCCGGGACTCAGCGATAGATGGCTACACCTTC. Its protein product is CASIFRDSAIDGYTF.

V and J are TRBV4-2 and TRBJ2-5; 8 bases match TRBD2. Germline V lookup: CDR1 LGHNA, CDR2 YNFKEQ. J lost 5 bases, V lost 1 base, and 9 bases had no gene match. The CDR3 has 16 amino acids. In DNA form, the CDR3 reads TGTGCCAGCAGCCAAGTTTCAGCGGGAGCGGCTGAGACCCAGTACTTC. Translation gives CASSQVSAGAAETQYF.

The V and J genes are TRBV18 and TRBJ1-5, with D unresolved. V was cut by 5 bases and J by 0 bases, with 5 bases left in between. CDR1 is KGHSH and CDR2 is LQKENI in the germline V gene. The CDR3 extends over 13 amino acids. CDR3 loop: CASSSYSNQPQHF. Here the CDR3 DNA reads TGTGCCAGCTCATCTTATAGCAATCAGCCCCAGCATTTT.

This rearrangement joins TRBV7-3 to TRBJ2-2; 7 bases agree with TRBD2. The CDR3 is 17 residues long. V was pared by 1 base and J by 2 bases, with 7 bases of the junction left unmatched. CDR1 and CDR2 (germline): SGHTA, FQGTGA. CDR3 loop: CASSLSGSGGNTGELFF. The CDR3 DNA is TGTGCCAGCAGCTTAAGCGGGAGTGGTGGAAACACCGGGGAGCTGTTTTTT. Complete variable domain (other parts from reference TRBV7-3 and TRBJ2-2): GAGVSQTPSNKVTEKGKYVELRCDPISGHTALYWYRQSLGQGPEFLIYFQGTGAADDSGLPNDRFFAVRPEGSVSTLKIQRTERGDSAVYLCASSLSGSGGNTGELFFGEGSRLTVL.

In its sample, this clone was seen once. The chain uses TRBV9 and TRBJ2-2; D remains unclear. The CDR3 has 15 amino acids. Germline V CDR1 and CDR2: SGDLS, YYNGEE. The germline V and J ends were trimmed by 3 bases and 1 base, with 10 bases remaining between them. CDR3 nucleotide sequence: TGTGCCAGCAGCGACCACTCAGGGAACACCGGGGAGCTGTTTTTT. Translated, it gives CASSDHSGNTGELFF.

V gene TRBV4-1 combines with J gene TRBJ1-1, with 12 bases aligning to TRBD1. The ends lost 4 bases at V and 4 bases at J; junction bases unmatched: 13. This CDR3 has 18 amino acids. The V gene's germline CDR1 is MGHRA and CDR2 YSYEKL. CDR3 sequence (DNA): TGCGCCAGCAGCCGCCGGGACAGGGGGCCGGTGGTCGGCACTGAAGCTTTCTTT. It codes for CASSRRDRGPVVGTEAFF.

The rearrangement links TRBV7-2 to TRBJ2-7; D remains unclear. Trimming pared 0 bases from V and 2 bases from J, leaving 8 bases between. This CDR3 has 14 amino acids. The V gene's germline CDR1 is SGHTA and CDR2 FQGNSA. The CDR3: CASSLAARTYEQYF. CDR3 in DNA: TGTGCCAGCAGCTTAGCGGCCAGGACCTACGAGCAGTACTTC.

This chain uses TRBV7-2 with TRBJ2-1; the match to TRBD2 covers 7 bases. Germline lookup yields CDR1 SGHTA and CDR2 FQGNSA. V shed 4 bases and J 9 bases; nucleotides not matched to a gene: 3. The CDR3 totals 12 residues. This CDR3 reads CASSSTSFEQFF. The CDR3 region has the DNA TGTGCCAGCAGCTCGACTAGCTTTGAGCAGTTCTTC.

This chain links TRBV19 with TRBJ1-1; 7 bases map to TRBD1. The V gene end was trimmed by 5 bases and the J gene end by 11 bases; junction bases not matched to a gene: 8. The CDR3 consists of 12 residues. CDR1 is LNHDA and CDR2 is SQIVND in the germline V gene (reference sequence). DNA for the CDR3: TGTGCCAGTAGTGCTAACAGGGGTGACGCTTTCTTT. It codes for CASSANRGDAFF.

This chain links TRBV7-9 with TRBJ1-2; D perhaps matches TRBD1 (5 bases). V lost 2 bases to trimming and J lost 1 base, with 17 bases between them. The CDR3 is 17 residues long. Germline V lookup: CDR1 SEHNR, CDR2 FQNEAQ (reference sequence). The CDR3 bases are TGTGCCAGCAGCTTAAAACGGGGGACGGACCGTAACTATGGCTACACCTTC. It is translated as CASSLKRGTDRNYGYTF.

V gene TRBV9 combines with J gene TRBJ2-1; 7 nucleotides match TRBD2. Germline V gene sequence: CDR1 SGDLS, CDR2 YYNGEE. The CDR3 is made up of 13 amino acids. The J segment lost 10 bases and the V segment lost 1 base, leaving 5 bases of the junction unmatched. CDR3 sequence: CASSVTGGMEQFF. The CDR3 bases are TGTGCCAGCAGCGTAACGGGGGGAATGGAGCAGTTCTTC.